The 13 T cell receptor beta chains given below trace back to one sample, sequenced in a study of cytomegalovirus exposure and HLA in healthy donors. Profiling relied on immunoSEQ multiplex PCR, and the TCRdb table lists in-frame clones only, not all of them. The table lists over 85,000 clones, roughly 83% of them singletons. The sequenced sample was PBMCs. The origin of the receptors is a woman younger than 35 in good health and CMV-seropositive.

The V and J genes are TRBV7-9 and TRBJ2-3, with 10 bases identical to TRBD1. Germline V gene sequence: CDR1 SEHNR, CDR2 FQNEAQ (reference sequence). V dropped 1 base and J dropped 0; count of bases not matched to a gene: 1. The CDR3 is 16 amino acids. The CDR3 DNA reads as TGTGCCAGCAGCTTAGGACAGGGGGCAAGCACAGATACGCAGTATTTT. It codes for CASSLGQGASTDTQYF.

There are a few counts of this clone. The same CDR3 can be traced to other DNA sequences in this sample. The J gene is TRBJ2-7, the V gene TRBV28; D is unresolved. Germline assignment: CDR1 MDHEN and CDR2 SYDVKM. This CDR3 region has 13 residues. The V end was cut by 5 bases, the J end by 1 base, with 9 bases between. The CDR3 nucleotides are TGTGCCAGCAGTGTGGCCGATTCCTACGAGCAGTACTTC. This translates into CASSVADSYEQYF.

The chain is built from TRBV7-9 and TRBJ1-1; 7 nucleotides agree with TRBD1. The V segment lost 5 bases and the J segment 3 bases; nucleotides outside the gene matches: 3. The germline V gene encodes CDR1 SEHNR and CDR2 FQNEAQ (reference sequence). This CDR3 region has 13 residues. CDR3 sequence: CASSQDRDTEAFF. CDR3 DNA sequence: TGTGCCAGCAGCCAAGACAGGGACACTGAAGCTTTCTTT. Full variable domain (rest looked up from reference TRBV7-9 and TRBJ1-1): DTGVSQNPRHKITKRGQNVTFRCDPISEHNRLYWYRQTLGQGPEFLTYFQNEAQLEKSRLLSDRFSAERPKGSFSTLEIQRTEQGDSAMYLCASSQDRDTEAFFGQGTRLTVV.

V gene TRBV21-1 combines with J gene TRBJ2-1; TRBD2, the table's D call, lacks a check against the DNA. TRBV21-1 is a listed pseudogene. CDR3 length: 17 amino acids. In DNA, the CDR3 is TGTGCCAGCAGACAGGGAGGGCAGCGGGTCTGCTGGTATGAGCAGTTCTTC. Its translation: CASRQGGQRVCWYEQFF.

The V and J genes are TRBV7-2 and TRBJ1-1; D is ambiguous. CDR3 length: 14 amino acids. V lost 0 bases and J lost 0, with 5 bases in between. Germline CDR1 SGHTA, CDR2 FQGNSA. DNA for the CDR3: TGTGCCAGCAGCTTAGCGGCACTGAACACTGAAGCTTTCTTT. Its protein product is CASSLAALNTEAFF.

The chain has TRBV11-2 and TRBJ1-2; unclear D gene. Germline V lookup: CDR1 SGHAT, CDR2 FQNNGV. V lost 1 base, J lost 4 bases, and 13 bases lay in between. This CDR3 has 15 residues. CDR3 loop: CASSLGQALAYGYTF. Written as DNA, the CDR3 is TGTGCCAGCAGCTTAGGGCAGGCCCTTGCCTATGGCTACACCTTC.

This clone appeared a single time. The CDR3 protein is CASSAGVIDYEQYF. The CDR3 DNA is TGTGCCAGCAGTGCAGGGGTGATTGACTACGAGCAGTACTTC. The V call is TRBV11-2, the J call TRBJ2-7; tentative D call: TRBD1 (6 bases). Germline-derived CDR1 and CDR2 are SGHAT and FQNNGV. CDR3 length: 14 amino acids. V lost 6 bases and J lost 3, with 15 bases in between.

The V call is TRBV7-7, the J call TRBJ1-1; tentatively, D is TRBD1 (6 bases). V gave up 5 bases and J gave up 4 bases, with 11 bases separating them. Germline CDR1 is SSHAT and CDR2 is FNYEAQ (reference sequence). The CDR3 extends over 13 amino acids. The CDR3, as DNA: TGTGCCAGCAGCCCGGACAGCATCACTGAAGCTTTCTTT. This sequence encodes CASSPDSITEAFF.

The rearrangement joins TRBV12-5 to TRBJ2-1; TRBD1 is a possible D gene (5 bases). CDR3 length equals 15 residues. The germline gives CDR1 LGHNT, CDR2 FRNRAP. The ends were cut back, 2 bases at V and 5 bases at J, with 13 bases in the middle. CDR3: CASGLTQGLNNEQFF. CDR3 nucleotides: TGTGCTAGTGGTTTGACCCAGGGTCTAAACAATGAGCAGTTCTTC.

V is TRBV28 and J is TRBJ2-5, with D possibly being TRBD2 (7 bases). Trimming took off 5 bases at V and 2 bases at J, with 15 bases between the two ends. Germline assignment: CDR1 MDHEN and CDR2 SYDVKM. The CDR3 sequence is 15 residues long. In DNA, the CDR3 is TGTGCCAGCAGTCTATCGGGGGGCTCTCAAGAGACCCAGTACTTC. The encoded protein is CASSLSGGSQETQYF.

The chain has TRBV18 and TRBJ1-1; the D is unclear. This CDR3 is 14 amino acids long. Germline V gene lookup returns CDR1 KGHSH and CDR2 LQKENI. Trimming removed 3 bases from V and 4 bases from J, with 12 bases in between. CDR3 sequence: CASSPAGKSTEAFF. The CDR3 DNA sequence: TGTGCCAGCTCACCCGCGGGGAAAAGCACTGAAGCTTTCTTT.

The J gene is TRBJ1-5, the V gene TRBV6-5, with 7 bases matching TRBD1. With V trimmed by 4 bases and J by 7 bases, 4 bases remained unmatched. Germline assignment: CDR1 MNHEY and CDR2 SVGAGI. This CDR3 contains 13 residues. The CDR3: CASSSGGRQPQHF. CDR3 coding DNA: TGTGCCAGCAGTTCAGGGGGGCGACAGCCCCAGCATTTT.

The rearrangement joins TRBV4-1 to TRBJ1-2, with D hard to call. The CDR3 is made up of 16 amino acids. The germline gives CDR1 MGHRA, CDR2 YSYEKL. Trimming left V 3 bases short and J 3 bases short, with 17 bases between. CDR3 nucleotides: TGCGCCAGCAGCCACCACCTCGCTCCCGAGGACTATGGCTACACCTTC. This sequence encodes CASSHHLAPEDYGYTF.